One sample yielded the 3 T cell receptor beta chains listed below, sequenced in a study of blood T cell repertoires in COVID-19. Only in-frame clones appear in the TCRdb table, and some are missing; sequencing was by immunoSEQ multiplex PCR. The data contain about 220,000 clones, over 80% of them singletons. Sequences were obtained from peripheral blood. These receptors were obtained from a human donor in a cohort sampled during active COVID-19.

The chain uses TRBV24-1 and TRBJ2-7, with TRBD1 matching 12 bases. V shed 4 bases and J 5 bases; nucleotides not matched to a gene: 5. This CDR3 comprises 15 residues. Germline V lookup: CDR1 KGHDR, CDR2 SFDVKD. The CDR3 loop is CATSEGTGGSDEQYF. The CDR3 coding sequence is TGTGCCACCAGTGAGGGGACAGGGGGCTCAGACGAGCAGTACTTC.

This chain uses TRBV11-2 with TRBJ2-7, with D unresolved. CDR1 is SGHAT, CDR2 FQNNGV, per germline. V shed 3 bases and J shed 2 bases, with 8 bases lying between them. This CDR3 is built from 13 residues. The CDR3 is CASSFSETYEQYF. CDR3 DNA: TGTGCCAGCAGCTTTAGTGAAACCTACGAGCAGTACTTC.

V is TRBV13 and J is TRBJ2-1; 7 nucleotides align to TRBD2. Germline trimming cut 5 bases from V and 2 bases from J; bases unmatched to any gene: 9. The CDR3 is 16 amino acids. Germline values: CDR1 PRHDT, CDR2 FYEKMQ (reference sequence). CDR3 nucleotide sequence: TGTGCCAGCAGCCCCCCCGGACTAGTCCCCTACAATGAGCAGTTCTTC. This translates into CASSPPGLVPYNEQFF.